This T cell receptor beta chain was captured in a study of blood T cell repertoires in COVID-19. The repertoire was sequenced with immunoSEQ multiplex PCR; TCRdb's copy has only in-frame clones and lacks some. The sample carries some 56,000 clones, about 79% recorded once. Trimming took 6 bases from V and 0 from J, leaving 12 bases between them. The CDR3 extends over 14 amino acids. Per the germline V gene, CDR1 is SEHNR and CDR2 is FQNEAQ (reference sequence). The J gene is TRBJ2-7, the V gene TRBV7-9; D call uncertain. The sample taken for sequencing was peripheral blood. This receptor was obtained from a man older than 75 with COVID-19, enrolled during active disease. The CDR3 region has the DNA TGTGCCAGCAGGCTAGGTGGCAGCTCCTACGAGCAGTACTTC. It specifies CASRLGGSSYEQYF.